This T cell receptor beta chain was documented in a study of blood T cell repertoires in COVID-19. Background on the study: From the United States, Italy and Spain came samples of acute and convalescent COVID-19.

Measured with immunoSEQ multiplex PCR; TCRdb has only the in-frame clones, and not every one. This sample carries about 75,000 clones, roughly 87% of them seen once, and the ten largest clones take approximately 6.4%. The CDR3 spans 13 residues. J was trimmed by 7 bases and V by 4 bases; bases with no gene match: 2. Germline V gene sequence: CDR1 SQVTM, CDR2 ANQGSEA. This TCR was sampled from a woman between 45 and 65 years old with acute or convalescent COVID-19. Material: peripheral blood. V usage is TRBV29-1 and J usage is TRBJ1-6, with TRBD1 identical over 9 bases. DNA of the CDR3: TGCAGCGTTGGGGACAGGGAGAATTCACCCCTCCACTTT. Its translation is CSVGDRENSPLHF.